A selection of T cell receptor beta chains follows, all from one sample in a study of blood T cell repertoires in COVID-19. Using immunoSEQ multiplex PCR, the repertoire was profiled, and TCRdb retains in-frame clones only, with some absent. This sample carries roughly 140,000 clones, 80% of them seen once, and the ten largest clones take 5%. The sequencing input was peripheral blood. All receptors come from a woman aged 50 to 60 with acute or convalescent COVID-19. Both conserved end residues are part of each CDR3. A D gene is named only where the DNA matches it firmly. For some rows the clone size is stated as once, few or many, or as a class when expanded; others skip it.

v_call,clone_size,d_call,j_call,cdr3_aa,cdr3_nt
TRBV18,few,-,TRBJ2-7,CASSPGLAGSLGEQYF,TGTGCCAGCTCACCGGGCCTGGCGGGAAGTTTGGGCGAGCAGTACTTC
TRBV6-6,-,-,TRBJ1-1,CASSYGGGTEAFF,TGTGCCAGCAGTTACGGGGGGGGGACTGAAGCTTTCTTT
TRBV3-1/TRBV3-2,-,-,TRBJ1-2,CASSQLSGGYTF,TGTGCCAGCAGCCAACTATCGGGGGGCTACACCTTC
TRBV18,-,-,TRBJ1-1,CASSPFAGSDTEAFF,TGTGCCAGCTCCCCCTTCGCGGGATCCGACACTGAAGCTTTCTTT
TRBV19,-,TRBD1,TRBJ2-7,CASSLAGTGNNEQYF,TGTGCCAGTAGTTTGGCCGGGACAGGGAACAACGAGCAGTACTTC
TRBV2,-,-,TRBJ1-5,CATRRGSNQPQHF,TGTGCCACTCGGCGGGGTAGCAATCAGCCCCAGCATTTT
TRBV3-1/TRBV3-2,-,-,TRBJ1-2,CASSQTTENYGYTF,TGTGCCAGCAGCCAGACGACGGAGAACTATGGCTACACCTTC
TRBV9,once,-,TRBJ1-5,CASSVEGGQDQPQHF,TGTGCCAGCAGCGTAGAGGGGGGGCAGGATCAGCCCCAGCATTTT
TRBV2,once,-,TRBJ2-3,CASRFQGIDGTDTQYF,TGTGCCAGCAGATTCCAGGGGATTGATGGGACAGATACGCAGTATTTT
TRBV28,-,TRBD1,TRBJ1-2,CASEGQNYGYTF,TGTGCCAGCGAGGGACAGAACTATGGCTACACCTTC
TRBV29-1,-,TRBD1,TRBJ2-7,CSVHIPGGALYEQYF,TGCAGCGTCCACATCCCAGGGGGCGCTTTGTACGAGCAGTACTTC
TRBV5-5,-,TRBD1,TRBJ2-5,CASSWTGQVTETQYF,TGTGCCAGCAGCTGGACGGGACAGGTGACCGAGACCCAGTACTTC
TRBV7-3,-,-,TRBJ2-3,CASRVGSSDTQYF,TGTGCCAGCAGAGTGGGCTCATCAGATACGCAGTATTTT
TRBV2,-,TRBD1,TRBJ2-7,CASSPGTASYEQYF,TGTGCCAGCAGCCCCGGGACAGCATCCTACGAGCAGTACTTC
TRBV5-1,-,TRBD1,TRBJ2-2,CASSLFGPGTGKAGELFF,TGCGCCAGCAGCTTATTCGGTCCCGGGACAGGGAAAGCCGGGGAGCTGTTTTTT
TRBV3-1/TRBV3-2,-,-,TRBJ1-4,CASSQGASGNNEKLFF,TGTGCCAGCAGCCAAGGGGCCTCGGGAAATAATGAAAAACTGTTTTTT
TRBV5-6,-,TRBD1,TRBJ2-5,CASSFFGQGEETQYF,TGTGCCAGCAGCTTCTTCGGACAGGGGGAAGAGACCCAGTACTTC
TRBV6-5,-,-,TRBJ1-5,CASRDYQPQHF,TGTGCCAGTCGGGATTATCAGCCCCAGCATTTT
TRBV2,-,-,TRBJ1-4,CASSETGREGKLFF,TGTGCCAGCAGTGAGACGGGAAGAGAGGGAAAACTGTTTTTT
TRBV19,-,-,TRBJ2-6,CASSVRPLGANVLTF,TGTGCCAGTAGTGTGCGGCCTCTTGGGGCCAACGTCCTGACTTTC
TRBV28,few,-,TRBJ1-2,CASTGRAGLGYTF,TGTGCCAGCACGGGACGTGCGGGGCTGGGCTACACCTTC
TRBV11-2,-,-,TRBJ1-5,CASSPQADQPQHF,TGTGCCAGCAGCCCACAGGCGGATCAGCCCCAGCATTTT
TRBV7-3,-,-,TRBJ2-7,CASSVTGTYEQYF,TGTGCCAGCAGCGTCACAGGGACCTACGAGCAGTACTTC
TRBV6-2/TRBV6-3,-,TRBD2,TRBJ2-3,CASSSPVAGDTDTQYF,TGTGCCAGCAGTTCCCCGGTAGCGGGGGACACAGATACGCAGTATTTT
TRBV21-1,-,-,TRBJ1-1,CASSTPTGNTEAFF,TGTGCCAGCAGCACCCCGACAGGGAACACTGAAGCTTTCTTT
TRBV6-2/TRBV6-3,-,-,TRBJ1-5,CASSLAGGAQPQHF,TGTGCCAGCAGTCTGGCCGGGGGTGCACAGCCCCAGCATTTT
TRBV6-5,-,TRBD1,TRBJ1-1,CASSPRTGGDTEAFF,TGTGCCAGCAGTCCGCGGACAGGGGGGGACACTGAAGCTTTCTTT
TRBV5-6,-,-,TRBJ1-3,CASSLSRGTIYF,TGTGCCAGCAGCCTAAGTCGGGGCACCATATATTTT
TRBV18,-,-,TRBJ2-3,CASSPFSGTDTQYF,TGTGCCAGCTCACCCTTTTCTGGCACAGATACGCAGTATTTT
TRBV5-1,-,-,TRBJ1-5,CASSLVEGGQPQHF,TGCGCCAGCAGCTTGGTAGAGGGCGGTCAGCCCCAGCATTTT
TRBV7-2,-,TRBD1,TRBJ1-2,CASSPDRDYGYTF,TGTGCCAGCAGCCCCGACAGGGACTATGGCTACACCTTC
TRBV27,-,TRBD2,TRBJ2-3,CASSFTSSGGSTDTQYF,TGTGCCAGCAGCTTCACCTCAAGCGGGGGTAGCACAGATACGCAGTATTTT
TRBV7-3,-,TRBD1,TRBJ2-1,CASSPNAHQGAGGVSEQFF,TGTGCCAGCAGCCCTAACGCCCATCAGGGGGCGGGTGGGGTATCTGAGCAGTTCTTC
TRBV25-1,-,TRBD1,TRBJ1-2,CASSDPQGENYGYTF,TGTGCCAGCAGTGATCCACAGGGGGAAAACTATGGCTACACCTTC
TRBV27,once,-,TRBJ2-2,CASSLYLGAGELFF,TGTGCCAGCAGTTTATACCTAGGAGCCGGGGAGCTGTTTTTT
TRBV27,-,TRBD1,TRBJ1-2,CASSLSGTGRSGYTF,TGTGCCAGCAGTTTATCTGGGACAGGGCGATCTGGCTACACCTTC
TRBV6-4,-,-,TRBJ2-1,CASRGEGYEQFF,TGTGCCAGCAGGGGCGAAGGCTATGAGCAGTTCTTC
TRBV3-1/TRBV3-2,few,TRBD2,TRBJ2-3,CASSLFSGGAGTDTQYF,TGTGCCAGCAGCCTCTTTAGCGGGGGGGCGGGCACAGATACGCAGTATTTT
TRBV2,-,-,TRBJ2-2,CASSQNTGELFF,TGTGCCAGCAGCCAAAACACCGGGGAGCTGTTTTTT
TRBV7-2,-,-,TRBJ2-5,CASGLLGGQETQYF,TGTGCCAGCGGGCTTCTGGGGGGCCAAGAGACCCAGTACTTC
TRBV6-1,-,TRBD1,TRBJ1-5,CASSDRDSNQPQHF,TGTGCCAGCAGCGACAGGGATAGCAATCAGCCCCAGCATTTT
TRBV24-1,-,TRBD2,TRBJ2-3,CATTGTSGDTDTQYF,TGTGCCACAACCGGGACTAGCGGGGACACAGATACGCAGTATTTT
TRBV27,-,TRBD1,TRBJ2-3,CARPGQKSTDTQYF,TGTGCCAGACCGGGACAGAAAAGCACAGATACGCAGTATTTT
TRBV7-8,-,TRBD1,TRBJ1-2,CASSLMAGGKENGYTF,TGTGCCAGCAGCTTAATGGCAGGGGGTAAGGAAAATGGCTACACCTTC
TRBV6-2/TRBV6-3,few,TRBD2,TRBJ2-1,CASSSRTSGGNEQFF,TGTGCCAGCAGTTCCAGGACTAGCGGGGGTAATGAGCAGTTCTTC
TRBV19,-,-,TRBJ2-7,CASSIPAEGDHEQYF,TGTGCCAGTAGTATCCCAGCTGAGGGTGATCACGAGCAGTACTTC
TRBV5-4,-,-,TRBJ2-7,CASSLDEAYEQYF,TGTGCCAGCAGCCTAGACGAAGCCTACGAGCAGTACTTC
TRBV6-2/TRBV6-3,few,TRBD1,TRBJ1-1,CASSDATGGYTEAFF,TGTGCCAGCAGCGACGCGACAGGGGGCTACACTGAAGCTTTCTTT